The clone carrying this T cell receptor (beta chain) has more than one count but fewer than ten. Its antigen is not identified. Preparation of the TCRbeta library was carried out with unique molecular identifiers. TCRdb ran MiXCR on the PCR reads and lists one entry per CDR3 protein. The table has some 600,000 distinct CDR3 sequences, over 10% seen once. This record comes from a study of T-cell reconstitution after alpha-beta-depleted transplantation in children. V dropped 6 bases and J dropped 2 bases, with 17 bases sitting between them. The germline V gene has CDR1 MDHEN and CDR2 SYDVKM. This CDR3 is built from 15 residues. Study-wide points: A year post-transplant, T-cell counts and diversity derived mostly from newly produced T cells. Approximately two months post-transplant, alpha-beta T cells reportedly originated from several hundred expanded graft clones. Surviving recipient cells, namely T cells and thymic progenitors, were the source of high day-60 TCRbeta diversity in some patients.

The gene calls are TRBV28 and TRBJ2-7, with D possibly called TRBD1 or TRBD2 (5 bases each). The specimen was PBMCs, mostly from graft donor cells, collected 360 days after TCRalphabeta/CD19-depleted stem cell transplant. This TCR came from a male patient between 10 and 17 years old who had a stem cell transplant for acute myeloid leukemia, so the T cells may come from the graft donor. The DNA for the CDR3 is TGTGCCAGCAGCCTGGGACCCCCCGGCCCCTACGAGCAGTACTTC. It specifies CASSLGPPGPYEQYF.